One and the same sample provided the 8 T cell receptor beta chains below, sequenced in a study of T cell repertoires in cytomegalovirus infection. MiXCR was run by TCRdb on the reads, yielding one entry per CDR3 protein. This table holds about 250,000 distinct CDR3 sequences, over 15% found once. Sequenced input: CD8+ T cells from PBMCs. Receptors were obtained from a human donor in good health (CMV status not recorded). Some clones in this sample may be carry-over from other donors' samples.

This clonotype was seen repeatedly, ten times or more. The rearrangement uses TRBV15 and TRBJ2-5, with D possibly being TRBD1 or TRBD2 (6 bases each). V was pared by 1 base and J by 2 bases, with 23 bases between. This CDR3 contains 19 residues. The germline V gene has CDR1 LNHNV and CDR2 YYDKDF (reference sequence). CDR3 protein: CATSRATLLMGGPQETQYF. The CDR3 nucleotides are TGTGCCACCAGCAGAGCCACCCTCTTGATGGGGGGCCCTCAAGAGACCCAGTACTTC.

This clonotype was found a few times. V gene TRBV5-1 combines with J gene TRBJ2-1; 10 bases fit TRBD1. Trimming took 5 bases from V and 4 from J; bases not matched to a gene: 6. The germline gives CDR1 SGHRS, CDR2 YFSETQ. CDR3 length equals 15 residues. CDR3 residues: CASRPTGGGYNEQFF. In DNA, the CDR3 is TGCGCCAGCAGGCCGACAGGGGGCGGGTACAATGAGCAGTTCTTC.

This clonotype was seen at least ten times. The rearrangement links TRBV6-5 to TRBJ2-2; tentatively, D is TRBD1 (6 bases). V dropped 7 bases and J dropped 0 bases, with 15 bases sitting between them. Germline loops: CDR1 MNHEY, CDR2 SVGAGI. The CDR3 loop spans 16 amino acids. CDR3 protein: CASNPIRGTNTGELFF. The CDR3 nucleotides read TGTGCCAGCAACCCTATCAGGGGAACGAACACCGGGGAGCTGTTTTTT.

This clonotype appeared a few times. This sequence joins TRBV2 and TRBJ2-7; D is perhaps TRBD1 (6 bases). Germline V CDR1 and CDR2: SNHLY, FYNNEI. Deletions cut 0 bases from V and 4 bases from J, with 10 bases between. The CDR3 has 14 amino acids. Written as DNA, the CDR3 is TGTGCCAGCAGTGAAGCGAGTCAGGGGTACGAGCAGTACTTC. It translates to CASSEASQGYEQYF.

The rearrangement uses TRBV7-2 and TRBJ2-7; D is ambiguous. The CDR3 has 13 residues. The germline V gene has CDR1 SGHTA and CDR2 FQGNSA. The V end lost 2 bases, the J end lost 3 bases, and 8 bases lay between the germline ends. The CDR3 here is CASSLTDGYEQYF. DNA of the CDR3: TGTGCCAGCAGCTTAACGGACGGCTACGAGCAGTACTTC.

This clonotype was recorded many times. The chain is built from TRBV7-6 and TRBJ2-7; 8 positions agree with TRBD1. Germline assignment: CDR1 SGHVS and CDR2 FNYEAQ. Germline trimming cut 7 bases from V and 2 bases from J; bases unmatched to any gene: 7. The CDR3 contains 14 residues. CDR3 sequence: CASTPPGQAYEQYF. DNA of the CDR3: TGTGCCAGCACCCCCCCGGGACAGGCCTACGAGCAGTACTTC.

This clonotype was picked up many times. The chain joins TRBV2 to TRBJ2-5; weak D call: TRBD1 (5 bases). V was clipped by 3 bases and J by 5 bases, with 7 bases between them. CDR1 is SNHLY and CDR2 is FYNNEI in the germline V gene. There are 12 residues in the CDR3. CDR3 nucleotides: TGTGCCAGCAGTGATCCAGGGGAGACCCAGTACTTC. Its translation is CASSDPGETQYF.

The chain is built from TRBV7-9 and TRBJ1-4; tentative D call: TRBD1 (5 bases). V lost 5 bases, J lost 8 bases, and 18 bases lay in between. There are 15 residues in the CDR3. The germline CDR1 and CDR2 sequences are SEHNR and FQNEAQ (reference sequence). The CDR3 DNA sequence: TGTGCCAGCAGCCCCATTCCGGGGGAAAAAGAAAAACTGTTTTTT. The encoded protein is CASSPIPGEKEKLFF.